This section outlines one TCR beta chain sequence together with its context. Its antigen is currently not known. It has no much larger one-base neighbor in the sample; base qualities were not kept. Library preparation employed the immunoSEQ multiplex PCR assay. A mixture of 60 forward primers for TCR Vbeta segments and 13 reverse primers for TCR Jbeta segments was used in the multiplex PCR. A multiplex PCR assay on genomic DNA amplified the CDR3 region of rearranged TCR beta genes. The Illumina HiSeq System was used to sequence the amplified TCR beta libraries as 87-base-pair reads. Per the source publication's procedure: In a later analysis, tens of millions of unique TCR beta chains were counted across the approximately 620 repertoires, and about 9.9 million of these chains were shared by at least two donors. Raw reads were error-corrected and collapsed into unique sequences with a nearest-neighbor algorithm that merged closely related sequences to remove PCR and sequencing errors. CDR3 sequences were aligned to IMGT reference sequences to assign V, D and J gene segments. For a sequence to be retained, at least a six-nucleotide match to both a V gene segment and a J gene segment was required. Rearrangements were called productive when the CDR3 lacked stop codons and stayed in frame with V and J; all others were non-productive. Following IMGT convention, CDR3 was defined as the stretch from the second conserved V-encoded cysteine to the conserved J-encoded phenylalanine. Sequences without an unambiguous match to a single V gene segment were excluded from the earlier analysis of 587 of the donors. In an earlier analysis of approximately 590 of the donors, a V segment was called functional when productive rearrangements were above 56.7%, and segregating when the standard deviation between donors exceeded 5%. A statistical classification framework was developed to diagnose cytomegalovirus status using the catalog of TCR beta chain sequences. A later analysis assigned V and J genes by comparing TCR nucleotide sequences with IMGT/GENE-DB human TR gene sequences. In a later analysis, CDR3 sequences and most-parsimonious VDJ recombination scenarios were assigned using the TCRdist pipeline. In a later analysis, every TCR beta chain was defined by the combination of its CDR3 amino acid sequence and its V-gene family, and reads without a unique V-gene family were dropped. As a way to deal with suspected cross-contamination and a sequencing artifact, a later analysis dropped nearly 600 nucleotide sequences that were highly shared and had low generation probability. In a later analysis, a clonal expansion index was calculated for each public chain from normalized within-repertoire ranks of inferred template counts. Generation probabilities in a later analysis came from a VDJ recombination model fitted to out-of-frame rearrangements, and those results were checked against IGoR. A later analysis scored TCR-TCR, TCR-HLA and TCR-CMV co-occurrence with hypergeometric tests, applying a repertoire-size bias correction to TCR pairs. False discovery rates were estimated in a later analysis by permuting HLA or CMV assignments 20 times. In a later analysis, co-occurring TCRs were grouped with DBSCAN, and TCRdist sequence similarity was added when clustering was performed within HLA-allele-positive subsets. Repertoires with fewer than 30,000 or more than 120,000 public chains were left out of co-occurrence clustering, as were about 5 repertoires with anomalous nucleotide sharing. TCRdb obtained this table from immuneACCESS and retained in-frame rearrangements with V and J assigned. These tables miss some clones; where compared with another copy, unresolved V genes account for less than half of the shortfall, and the remainder is unexplained. Clone size and V and J calls were adopted from that table, with D and trimming inferred from the DNA. This sample comprises about 120,000 clones, under 85% of them detected only once. The ten top clones hold roughly 1.5% of the sample.

These data originate in a study of cytomegalovirus exposure and HLA in healthy donors (dated by TCRdb to between 2016 and 2019). Regarding the study in general: An earlier analysis of 587 of the donors reported 276 Gb of sequence data and 117 million unique TCR beta sequences obtained from about 179 million T cells. The number of typed donors differed by locus: roughly 629-640 for A, B, C, DRB1 and DQB1; 522 for DQA1; approximately 610 for DPA1; and 400 to 480 for DPB1. In the later analysis, no new phenotypic data were used to find candidate immune exposures; instead, reliance was placed on TCR beta sequences and their occurrence across donors. Using immunosequencing, the study profiled T cell repertoires from fewer than 700 subjects and related those repertoires to cytomegalovirus serostatus. Alongside the repertoire data, information on donor age, sex, ethnicity and CMV serostatus was compiled. To decide whether each TCR beta V gene segment behaved as functional or pseudogenic, an earlier analysis of several hundred of the donors relied on high-throughput TCR beta sequencing. Both class I and class II loci were covered by HLA typing, at four-digit resolution. Genome-wide SNP genotypes for about 55% of the roughly 670 donors were used in a later genetic analysis, which treated that subset as a discovery cohort. All discovery cohort repertoires had been generated using a single sequencing platform. Along with the approximately 650-subject first cohort, a separate validation cohort of 120 different subjects was used. Across around 400 genotyped donors of the cohort, an average of roughly 250,000 unique TCR beta nucleotide sequences per donor were sequenced, and 15% to 20% of those sequences were non-productive. Because of strong linkage in the cohort, five DR-DQ haplotypes were treated as single units for association and clustering. The study aimed to test whether signatures of past pathogen exposure could be identified by cataloging public T cell receptors. Of the approximately 400 genotyped donors, over 70% fell in the genetic ancestry cluster associated with self-reported Caucasian donors. A later analysis re-examined previously published TCR beta repertoires from 600 to 700 donors and added high-resolution HLA genotyping to investigate patterns of TCR occurrence. An early release that covered around 590 HLA-typed donors contained around 300 gigabases of sequencing data and approximately 85 million unique TCR sequences. To predict cytomegalovirus infection status, the study brought together high-throughput TCR immunosequencing, statistical association of individual TCRs with disease status, and machine learning. The paper as a whole reports these results and caveats: Sequencing depth was assumed to be roughly uniform across donors in the presence/absence analyses, though that assumption may not hold. The classifier was reported to diagnose cytomegalovirus status with high specificity and sensitivity in both the original cohort and the validation cohort. The study gave a list of about 150 TCR beta chains associated with cytomegalovirus. This cohort had only TCR beta chains sequenced, and the lack of alpha or paired-chain data limited which features could be detected. Most CMV-associated TCR beta chains appeared to be HLA-restricted in a later analysis, and the HLA associations seemed to be driven largely by CMV exposure. At a false discovery rate of 0.05, a later analysis linked under 20,000 TCR beta sequences to specific HLA alleles. According to the authors, the approach could potentially be generalized to other disease states and immunological phenotypes. Most TCR sequences were observed very rarely across donors, whereas some public TCRs were present in many individuals. Compared with the roughly 670-donor mean, donors in an Asian-associated ancestry cluster had fewer N-insertions in productive TCRs, according to a later genetic analysis. In a later analysis, HLA-associated TCR beta chains showed more clonal expansion and lower generation probabilities than non-associated chains that were equally common. For the cohort, immune exposure information was limited to CMV serostatus. A further reported finding was that TCR beta sequences accurately predicted the HLA-A and HLA-B alleles for most subjects in the first cohort. Correlated functional status among segregating V segments might reflect linkage disequilibrium, but an unknown experimental factor could not be ruled out. A later analysis found that TCR association rates varied across HLA loci, with DRB1 alleles showing the most associated TCRs and HLA-C alleles the fewest. Because HLA typing was missing for some donors at each locus, association tests included only the typed subset. In a later genetic analysis, a missense DCLRE1C variant was associated with V-gene and J-gene trimming of TCR beta chains, and the association was replicated in an independent cohort. Broadly in line with IMGT annotations, most TCR beta V segments showed up in productive rearrangements about 87% or about 30% of the time in an earlier analysis of several hundred of the donors. A cluster of highly shared sequence variants was judged likely to be a technical artifact of the sequencing pipeline. Strong co-occurrence of HLA alleles, especially DR and DQ, made assigning TCR associations to individual alleles difficult. In vitro tests confirmed that three of the cytomegalovirus-associated TCR beta chains recognize cytomegalovirus antigens. Some IMGT-functional V segments, including TRBV6-2 and TRBV6-3, could not be told apart with the 87-base-pair reads, so those segments were excluded. In a later analysis, several top co-occurrence clusters were reported to appear linked to parvovirus B19, influenza, CMV and Epstein-Barr virus. Because counts were too low, roughly 17 rarely observed V segments, including chromosome 9 orphons, were left out of the earlier analysis of a few hundred of the donors.

The germline V gene supplies CDR1 MNHNS and CDR2 SASEGT. Trimming at the junction amounts to 2 bases on V and 4 bases on J, and the germline ends lie 11 bases apart. Reading from cysteine to phenylalanine, the CDR3 counts 15 amino acids. Only the CDR3 region is kept as DNA, spanning 45 bases read in frame from base 1. The cohort comprised more than 550 healthy bone marrow donors. At the time of sampling, all cohort members were nominally healthy, though unrecorded immune exposures were likely present. The donor was CMV seronegative and belonged to the group of 352 seronegative cohort members. A peripheral blood sample was collected from each donor, and TCR beta sequencing was performed on peripheral blood mononuclear cells. Genomic DNA extraction from the blood cell samples was performed with the Qiagen DNeasy Blood Extraction Kit.

This chain is built from TRBV6-1 and TRBJ2-2, with a weak D call of TRBD1 (6 bases match). Input material: PBMCs. The TCR comes from a woman between 18 and 30 years old in good health and CMV-seronegative. The base sequence is TGTGCCAGCAGTGAAATAGGACAGATCACCGGGGAGCTGTTTTTT. Translated, it reads CASSEIGQITGELFF.